This is a list of T cell receptor beta chains from one sample in a study of T cell responses to AZD1222 COVID-19 vaccine. TCRdb's copy holds only in-frame clones and misses some; the assay was immunoSEQ multiplex PCR. The sample lists fewer than 120,000 clones, approximately 90% seen once, with 7.5% to 9% in the top ten. The sample in question was peripheral blood, obtained on day 0 of AZD1222 vaccination. The source is an adult in good health. Both conserved end residues are part of each CDR3. D genes are given only for firm matches. Size values are once, few and many counts, or a class for expanded clones, and some rows have none.

v_gene	abundance	j_gene	d_gene	CDR3nt	CDR3aa
TRBV28	-	TRBJ1-1	-	TGTGCCAGCAGTTTAGTTGGGGCGGACACTGAAGCTTTCTTT	CASSLVGADTEAFF
TRBV7-9	few	TRBJ2-5	-	TGTGCCAGCAGCCCCGCGGTACAAGAGACCCAGTACTTC	CASSPAVQETQYF
TRBV19	-	TRBJ2-1	TRBD2	TGTGCCAGTAGTCTAGTAGCGGGGGCCGGAAGCTCCTACAATGAGCAGTTCTTC	CASSLVAGAGSSYNEQFF
TRBV6-1	-	TRBJ2-6	-	TGTGCCAGCAGTGAAGCGGACAGCTCTGGGGCCAACGTCCTGACTTTC	CASSEADSSGANVLTF
TRBV10-2	-	TRBJ1-5	-	TGCGCCAGCAGTGAGTTTATGGCGGCGGGTAGCAATCAGCCCCAGCATTTT	CASSEFMAAGSNQPQHF
TRBV7-9	-	TRBJ1-1	-	TGTGCCAGCAGCTCCCCGACGGGTTGGGCCACTGAAGCTTTCTTT	CASSSPTGWATEAFF
TRBV5-1	-	TRBJ1-3	-	TGCGCCAGCAGCTTATGGGGCTCTGGAAACACCATATATTTT	CASSLWGSGNTIYF
TRBV24-1	-	TRBJ2-5	-	TGTGCCACCAGTAGGGGGGCACAAGAGACCCAGTACTTC	CATSRGAQETQYF
TRBV6-2/TRBV6-3	-	TRBJ2-1	TRBD2	TGTGCCAGCAGCCCCCGGGGACTAGCCCACAATGAGCAGTTCTTC	CASSPRGLAHNEQFF
TRBV30	-	TRBJ1-5	TRBD1	TGTGCCTGGAGGAGACAGGGCAGAAATCAGCCCCAGCATTTT	CAWRRQGRNQPQHF
TRBV29-1	-	TRBJ2-7	-	TGCAGCGTTGAACTTGACTTTAATCGAGTGGGCGAGCAGTACTTC	CSVELDFNRVGEQYF
TRBV5-1	-	TRBJ2-1	TRBD1	TGCGCCAGCAGCTCCCACGGACAGGTACCCTACAATGAGCAGTTCTTC	CASSSHGQVPYNEQFF
TRBV29-1	-	TRBJ2-1	-	TGCAGCGTCCTATCGGTTTACAATGAGCAGTTCTTC	CSVLSVYNEQFF
TRBV5-4	-	TRBJ1-1	-	TGTGCCAGCAGCTTGCGAGGGTTTAGGACTGAAGCTTTCTTT	CASSLRGFRTEAFF
TRBV2	-	TRBJ2-3	-	TGTGCCAGCAGTGTGCAGGGGACACCCACAGATACGCAGTATTTT	CASSVQGTPTDTQYF
TRBV30	-	TRBJ1-2	-	TGTGCCTGGAGTCAGGACGGTAACTATGGCTACACCTTC	CAWSQDGNYGYTF
TRBV11-2	-	TRBJ1-6	TRBD1	TGTGCCAGCAGCTCAGGGGGAATCGGTTCACCCCTCCACTTT	CASSSGGIGSPLHF
TRBV19	once	TRBJ1-2	-	TGTGCCAGTAGCTTAACTCTACAGGGCGTCTACACCTTC	CASSLTLQGVYTF
TRBV19	-	TRBJ2-7	-	TGTGCCAGTAGCCTGTCCTTTGAATTCTACGAGCAGTACTTC	CASSLSFEFYEQYF
TRBV19	few	TRBJ2-7	-	TGTGCCAGTAGTCCCCTTTGGGCGAGCTCCTACGAGCAGTACTTC	CASSPLWASSYEQYF
TRBV7-9	few	TRBJ1-2	TRBD1	TGTGCCAGCAGCCCGATGCCGGGACAGGGATACGACTATGGCTACACCTTC	CASSPMPGQGYDYGYTF
TRBV6-1	once	TRBJ2-1	TRBD2	TGTGCCAGCAGTGAAGCGGGGGGGTACAATGAGCAGTTCTTC	CASSEAGGYNEQFF
TRBV5-1	-	TRBJ1-1	-	TGCGCCAGCAGCCCGCAGGGGAGGGGCGGAAACACTGAAGCTTTCTTT	CASSPQGRGGNTEAFF